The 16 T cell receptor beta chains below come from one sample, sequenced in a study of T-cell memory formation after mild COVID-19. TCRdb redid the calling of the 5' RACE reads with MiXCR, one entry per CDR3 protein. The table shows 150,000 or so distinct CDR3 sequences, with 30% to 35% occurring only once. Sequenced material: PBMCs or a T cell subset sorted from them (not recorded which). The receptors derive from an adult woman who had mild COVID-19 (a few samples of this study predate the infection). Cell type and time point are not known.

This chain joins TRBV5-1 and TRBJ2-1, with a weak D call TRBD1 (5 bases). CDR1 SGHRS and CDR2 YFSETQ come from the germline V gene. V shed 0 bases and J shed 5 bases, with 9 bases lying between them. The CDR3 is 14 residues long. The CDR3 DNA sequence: TGCGCCAGCAGCTTGGGGGGCGCCGACAATGAGCAGTTCTTC. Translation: CASSLGGADNEQFF.

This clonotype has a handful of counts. The CDR3 DNA reads as TGCAGTGCTAGCTTCTGGATACTAGCGGGTGACAATGAGCAGTTCTTC. Translating it yields CSASFWILAGDNEQFF. This chain uses TRBV20-1 with TRBJ2-1, with 9 bases matching TRBD2. J lost 5 bases, V lost 3 bases, and 11 bases had no gene match. The CDR3 covers 16 residues. Germline V gene sequence: CDR1 DFQATT, CDR2 SNEGSKA (reference sequence).

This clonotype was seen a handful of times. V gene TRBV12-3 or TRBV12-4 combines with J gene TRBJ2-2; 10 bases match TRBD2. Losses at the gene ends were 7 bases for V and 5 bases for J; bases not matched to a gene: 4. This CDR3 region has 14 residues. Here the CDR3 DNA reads TGTGCCAGCACAGCGACTAGCGGGACCGGGGAGCTGTTTTTT. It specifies CASTATSGTGELFF.

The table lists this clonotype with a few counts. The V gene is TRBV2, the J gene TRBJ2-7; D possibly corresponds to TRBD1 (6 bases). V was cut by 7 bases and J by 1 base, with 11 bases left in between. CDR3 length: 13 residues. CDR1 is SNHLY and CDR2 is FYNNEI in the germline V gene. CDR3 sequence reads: CASTSGQSYEQYF. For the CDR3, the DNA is TGTGCCAGCACCTCCGGACAGTCCTACGAGCAGTACTTC.

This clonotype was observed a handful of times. This chain's CDR3 is CASSLDVGYGYTF. The CDR3 DNA is TGTGCCAGCAGCCTGGATGTCGGCTATGGCTACACCTTC. This rearrangement joins TRBV7-3 to TRBJ1-2; D not certain. V was clipped by 5 bases and J by 4 bases, with 11 bases between them. The length of the CDR3 is 13 residues. Germline CDR1 and CDR2: SGHTA and FQGTGA.

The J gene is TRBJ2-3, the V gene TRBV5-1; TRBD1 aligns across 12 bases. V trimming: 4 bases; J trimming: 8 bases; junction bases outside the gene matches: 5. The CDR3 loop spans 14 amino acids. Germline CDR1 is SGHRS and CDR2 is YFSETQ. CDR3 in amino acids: CASSPGQGAGTQYF. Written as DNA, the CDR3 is TGCGCCAGCAGCCCGGGACAGGGGGCCGGTACGCAGTATTTT.

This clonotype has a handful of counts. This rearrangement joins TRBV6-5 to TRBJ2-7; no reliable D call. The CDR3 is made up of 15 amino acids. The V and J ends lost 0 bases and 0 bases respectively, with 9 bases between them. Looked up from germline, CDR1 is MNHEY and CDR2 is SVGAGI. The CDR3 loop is CASSYSMTASYEQYF. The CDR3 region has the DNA TGTGCCAGCAGTTACTCGATGACGGCCTCCTACGAGCAGTACTTC.

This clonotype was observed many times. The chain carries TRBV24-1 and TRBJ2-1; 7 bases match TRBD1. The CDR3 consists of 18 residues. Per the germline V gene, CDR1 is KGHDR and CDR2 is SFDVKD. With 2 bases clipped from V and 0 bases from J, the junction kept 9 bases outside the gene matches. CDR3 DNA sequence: TGTGCCACCAGTGATTATCGACAGGGATTGAGCTCCTACAATGAGCAGTTCTTC. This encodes CATSDYRQGLSSYNEQFF.

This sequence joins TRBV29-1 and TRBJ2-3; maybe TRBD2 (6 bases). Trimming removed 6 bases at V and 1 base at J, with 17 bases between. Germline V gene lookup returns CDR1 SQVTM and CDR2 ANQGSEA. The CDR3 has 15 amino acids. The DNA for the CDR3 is TGCAGCGTCACGAGGAGCGGGTCGGGCACAGATACGCAGTATTTT. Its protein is CSVTRSGSGTDTQYF.

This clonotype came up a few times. CDR3 in amino acids: CASSGPNTEAFF. In DNA form, the CDR3 reads TGTGCCAGCAGCGGGCCGAACACTGAAGCTTTCTTT. This sequence joins TRBV7-9 and TRBJ1-1; D unresolved. The germline V and J ends were trimmed by 5 bases and 1 base, with 5 bases remaining between them. The CDR3 length is 12 residues. CDR1 SEHNR and CDR2 FQNEAQ come from the germline V gene (reference sequence).

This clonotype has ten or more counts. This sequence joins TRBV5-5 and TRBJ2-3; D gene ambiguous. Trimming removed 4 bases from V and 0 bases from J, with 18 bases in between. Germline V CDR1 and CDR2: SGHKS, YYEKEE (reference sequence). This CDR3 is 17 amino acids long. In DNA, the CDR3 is TGTGCCAGCAGCCCCGATGGGTCAGGCTCTAGCACAGATACGCAGTATTTT. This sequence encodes CASSPDGSGSSTDTQYF.

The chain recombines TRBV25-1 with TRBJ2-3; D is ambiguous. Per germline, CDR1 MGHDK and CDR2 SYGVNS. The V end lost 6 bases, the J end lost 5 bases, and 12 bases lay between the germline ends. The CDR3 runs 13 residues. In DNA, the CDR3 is TGTGCCAGCAGCTTTAGCCAGGTAGATACGCAGTATTTT. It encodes CASSFSQVDTQYF. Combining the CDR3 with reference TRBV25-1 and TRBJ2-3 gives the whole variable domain EADIYQTPRYLVIGTGKKITLECSQTMGHDKMYWYQQDPGMELHLIHYSYGVNSTEKGDLSSESTVSRIRTEHFPLTLESARPSHTSQYLCASSFSQVDTQYFGPGTRLTVL.

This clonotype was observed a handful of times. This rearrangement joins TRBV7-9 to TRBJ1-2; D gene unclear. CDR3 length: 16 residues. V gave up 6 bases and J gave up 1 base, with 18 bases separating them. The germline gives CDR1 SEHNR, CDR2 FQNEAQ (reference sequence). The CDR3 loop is CASRTLPGPLNYGYTF. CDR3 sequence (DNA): TGTGCCAGCAGGACACTCCCCGGGCCACTTAACTATGGCTACACCTTC.

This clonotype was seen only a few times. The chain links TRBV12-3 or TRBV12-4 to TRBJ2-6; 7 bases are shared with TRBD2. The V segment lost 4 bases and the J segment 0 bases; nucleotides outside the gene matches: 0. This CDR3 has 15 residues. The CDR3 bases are TGTGCCAGCAGTTGGGGGGGCTCTGGGGCCAACGTCCTGACTTTC. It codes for CASSWGGSGANVLTF.

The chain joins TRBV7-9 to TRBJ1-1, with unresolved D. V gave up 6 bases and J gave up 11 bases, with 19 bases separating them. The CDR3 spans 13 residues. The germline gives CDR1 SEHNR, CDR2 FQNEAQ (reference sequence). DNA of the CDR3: TGTGCCAGCAGTTTGGACCTAATAATTCGGGCTTTCTTT. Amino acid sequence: CASSLDLIIRAFF.

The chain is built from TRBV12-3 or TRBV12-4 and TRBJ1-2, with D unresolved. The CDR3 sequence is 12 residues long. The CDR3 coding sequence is TGTGCTCTTCCTCTTTCTAACTATGGCTACACCTTC. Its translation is CALPLSNYGYTF.